The 14 T cell receptor beta chains presented below share a single source sample, sequenced in a study of cytomegalovirus exposure and HLA in healthy donors. Profiling relied on immunoSEQ multiplex PCR, and the TCRdb table lists in-frame clones only, not all of them. There are about 270,000 clones in the sample; about 86% occur only once, and 1% lies in the top ten. The source material was PBMCs. The receptors stem from a woman between 18 and 30 years old in good health and CMV-seronegative.

This chain joins TRBV29-1 and TRBJ2-1, with TRBD1 matching over 7 bases. The length of the CDR3 is 13 residues. Germline-derived CDR1 and CDR2 are SQVTM and ANQGSEA. The trim removed 6 bases at V and 7 bases at J, leaving 9 bases unmatched. In DNA form, the CDR3 reads TGCAGCGTGCGCAATACAGGGGAAAATGAGCAGTTCTTC. It yields the protein CSVRNTGENEQFF.

The chain couples TRBV27 to TRBJ1-5; a weak D match, TRBD1 (5 bases). Trimming pared 3 bases from V and 6 bases from J, leaving 12 bases between. The germline gives CDR1 MNHEY, CDR2 SMNVEV (reference sequence). The CDR3 consists of 14 residues. In nucleotides, the CDR3 is TGTGCCAGCAGTTTCAGGGACGGGAGTCAGCCCCAGCATTTT. This codes for CASSFRDGSQPQHF.

CDR3 DNA sequence: TGTGCCAGCAGCTACGACAGCCTCGGGGGTCCGGTCCCCCTCCACTTT. Its translation: CASSYDSLGGPVPLHF. The chain uses TRBV6-5 and TRBJ1-6; D is perhaps TRBD1 (5 bases). Germline V CDR1 and CDR2: MNHEY, SVGAGI. There are 16 residues in the CDR3. V was cut by 6 bases and J by 13 bases, with 25 bases left in between.

CDR3 residues: CASSQEGTGRAYGYTF. The CDR3 DNA is TGCGCCAGCAGCCAAGAAGGGACAGGGAGGGCCTATGGCTACACCTTC. J is TRBJ1-2 and V is TRBV4-1; 9 bases are shared with TRBD1. Germline lookup yields CDR1 MGHRA and CDR2 YSYEKL. V was pared by 0 bases and J by 4 bases, with 6 bases of the junction left unmatched. This CDR3 region has 16 residues.

This clone was counted only a few times. This sequence joins TRBV27 and TRBJ1-2; 11 nucleotides agree with TRBD1. CDR1 is MNHEY and CDR2 is SMNVEV in the germline V gene (reference sequence). Losses at the gene ends were 2 bases for V and 7 bases for J; bases not matched to a gene: 3. The CDR3 sequence is 14 residues long. The DNA of the CDR3 is TGTGCCAGCAGTTTAGGACAGGGGGCGGGTGGCTACACCTTC. Encoded protein: CASSLGQGAGGYTF.

The chain links TRBV30 to TRBJ2-6, with 7 bases fitting TRBD1. The CDR3 extends over 17 amino acids. The junction had 7 bases not matched to a gene; V was cut back by 2 bases and J by 0 bases. The V gene's germline CDR1 is GTSNPN and CDR2 SVGIG (reference sequence). CDR3: CAWSRDRTGSGANVLTF. CDR3 DNA sequence: TGTGCCTGGAGTCGGGACAGAACCGGCTCTGGGGCCAACGTCCTGACTTTC.

Concerning this clone: The junction shows a germline mismatch at one end, possibly a read error. This chain connects TRBV7-7 to TRBJ2-2; tentative D call: TRBD1 (6 bases). The CDR3 length is 14 residues. CDR1 is SSHAT and CDR2 is FNYEAQ in the germline V gene (reference sequence). The CDR3 here is CASSLGQPTGELFF. DNA of the CDR3: TGTGCTAGCAGCTTAGGACAGCCCACCGGGGAGCTGTTTTTT.

This chain links TRBV19 with TRBJ2-1; 11 bases are a match to TRBD2. Germline V gene sequence: CDR1 LNHDA, CDR2 SQIVND (reference sequence). The CDR3 has 15 amino acids. The V and J ends lost 2 bases and 5 bases, in that order; junction bases with no gene match: 2. The CDR3 region is CASSITSGRHNEQFF. The CDR3 DNA reads as TGTGCCAGTAGTATAACTAGCGGGAGACACAATGAGCAGTTCTTC.

The gene calls are TRBV28 and TRBJ2-1; 7 nucleotides match TRBD1. The length of the CDR3 is 13 residues. Trimming took 5 bases from V and 10 from J; bases not matched to a gene: 8. From germline, CDR1 is MDHEN and CDR2 SYDVKM. Here the CDR3 reads CASSPRGRGEQFF. CDR3 DNA sequence: TGTGCCAGCAGTCCTAGGGGGCGCGGGGAGCAGTTCTTC.

The chain employs TRBV19 and TRBJ1-1, with TRBD1 identical over 11 bases. Germline V gene lookup returns CDR1 LNHDA and CDR2 SQIVND (reference sequence). The ends lost 5 bases at V and 3 bases at J; junction bases unmatched: 5. This CDR3 has 15 residues. This chain's CDR3 is CASSPGQGADTEAFF. Here the CDR3 DNA reads TGTGCCAGTAGTCCAGGACAGGGGGCTGACACTGAAGCTTTCTTT.

The rearrangement joins TRBV27 to TRBJ2-7; TRBD2 is a possible D gene (5 bases). With 5 bases removed from V and 0 bases from J, the gap between germline ends came to 11 bases. The germline V gene encodes CDR1 MNHEY and CDR2 SMNVEV (reference sequence). The CDR3 consists of 14 residues. CDR3 protein: CASSLKLDSYEQYF. In DNA form, the CDR3 reads TGTGCCAGCAGTCTGAAACTAGACTCCTACGAGCAGTACTTC.

The CDR3 spells CASSQATDFQETQYF. The CDR3 bases are TGCGCCAGCAGCCAGGCGACTGATTTCCAAGAGACCCAGTACTTC. This chain connects TRBV4-3 to TRBJ2-5; D call uncertain. Between the trimmed V and J ends, which lost 3 bases and 1 base, there was a span of 12 bases. CDR1 and CDR2 from the germline V gene are LGHNA and YSLEER. CDR3 size: 15 residues.

This clone showed up just a few times. CDR3: CASSEGTRPQHF. CDR3 DNA sequence: TGTGCCAGCAGTGAAGGGACTAGGCCCCAGCATTTT. The V gene is TRBV2, the J gene TRBJ1-5, with D unclear. Germline-derived CDR1 and CDR2 are SNHLY and FYNNEI. Trimming stripped 1 base from V and 9 bases from J, with 7 bases between. CDR3 length equals 12 residues.

The V call is TRBV6-4, the J call TRBJ2-3; 9 bases match TRBD1. This CDR3 region has 14 residues. V was pared by 6 bases and J by 3 bases, with 4 bases of the junction left unmatched. Germline V gene sequence: CDR1 MRHNA, CDR2 SNTAGT. The CDR3 nucleotides read TGTGCCAGCAGCAGGACAGGGGTGACAGATACGCAGTATTTT. Translated, it gives CASSRTGVTDTQYF.